These 26 T cell receptor beta chains were sequenced from one sample in a study of T-cell memory formation after mild COVID-19. TCRdb reprocessed the 5' RACE reads via MiXCR and lists one record per CDR3 protein. The data show more than 150,000 distinct CDR3 sequences, with 20% to 25% seen just once and 20% to 25% held by the top ten. The sequencing sample was made of PBMCs or a T cell subset sorted from them (not recorded which). These receptors came from an adult woman who had mild COVID-19 (a few samples of this study predate the infection). Cell type and time point are not known.

This chain connects TRBV18 to TRBJ2-7; D is perhaps TRBD1 or TRBD2 (5 bases each). This CDR3 comprises 15 residues. Germline assignment: CDR1 KGHSH and CDR2 LQKENI. The V and J ends lost 2 bases and 0 bases respectively, with 11 bases between them. The CDR3 bases are TGTGCCAGCTCACCATCGGGGCCGGGCTCCTACGAGCAGTACTTC. Protein sequence: CASSPSGPGSYEQYF.

This clonotype has just one count. V and J are TRBV7-3 and TRBJ2-2; D is possibly TRBD2 (5 bases). Germline V gene sequence: CDR1 SGHTA, CDR2 FQGTGA. V lost 4 bases to trimming and J lost 6 bases, with 9 bases between them. This CDR3 is built from 13 residues. The CDR3 protein is CASSSLVPGELFF. The CDR3 DNA reads as TGTGCCAGCAGCTCACTAGTACCCGGGGAGCTGTTTTTT.

This rearrangement joins TRBV4-2 to TRBJ2-7; 10 nucleotides match TRBD2. Germline values: CDR1 LGHNA, CDR2 YNFKEQ. The CDR3 extends over 16 amino acids. With 4 bases clipped from V and 6 bases from J, the junction kept 12 bases outside the gene matches. The CDR3 spells CASSPEKKRGGGEQYF. CDR3 DNA sequence: TGTGCCAGCAGCCCCGAGAAGAAGCGGGGGGGAGGCGAGCAGTACTTC.

The chain links TRBV29-1 to TRBJ2-5; weak D call: TRBD2 (5 bases). The V end lost 6 bases, the J end lost 4 bases, and 18 bases lay between the germline ends. This CDR3 contains 14 residues. Germline loops: CDR1 SQVTM, CDR2 ANQGSEA. The CDR3 DNA follows: TGCAGCGTCCCCAGCCAGGACTCTCCAGAGACCCAGTACTTC. Its protein product is CSVPSQDSPETQYF.

The chain recombines TRBV4-1 with TRBJ1-1, with D hard to call. This CDR3 is built from 16 residues. CDR1 and CDR2 from the germline V gene are MGHRA and YSYEKL. Trimming removed 0 bases from V and 4 bases from J, with 15 bases in between. This CDR3 reads CASSQEDPYPGTEAFF. DNA for the CDR3: TGCGCCAGCAGCCAAGAGGACCCCTACCCGGGCACTGAAGCTTTCTTT.

This clonotype appeared a few times. This rearrangement joins TRBV4-1 to TRBJ1-1, with 7 positions matching TRBD1. V trimming: 1 base; J trimming: 1 base; junction bases outside the gene matches: 6. This CDR3 is built from 16 residues. Germline V gene lookup returns CDR1 MGHRA and CDR2 YSYEKL. The CDR3 DNA follows: TGCGCCAGCAGCCAAGGTTGGACAGGCGAGAACACTGAAGCTTTCTTT. Its protein is CASSQGWTGENTEAFF.

The chain combines TRBV30 with TRBJ2-1; weak D call: TRBD2 (6 bases). CDR3 size: 13 residues. The germline gives CDR1 GTSNPN, CDR2 SVGIG (reference sequence). The V end lost 2 bases, the J end lost 7 bases, and 12 bases lay between the germline ends. The CDR3 loop is CAWSLGGANEQFF. The CDR3 DNA sequence: TGTGCCTGGAGTCTCGGAGGGGCGAATGAGCAGTTCTTC. Supplemented by reference TRBV30 and TRBJ2-1, the full variable domain reads SQTIHQWPATLVQPVGSPLSLECTVEGTSNPNLYWYRQAAGRGLQLLFYSVGIGQISSEVPQNLSASRPQDRQFILSSKKLLLSDSGFYLCAWSLGGANEQFFGPGTRLTVL.

This clonotype is termed large (0.1 to 1%). At one of its ends the junction is not consistent with the germline gene, which may arise from a read error. This sequence joins TRBV7-2 and TRBJ2-5; TRBD2 aligns across 10 bases. CDR1 and CDR2 (germline): SGHTA, FQGNSA. The length of the CDR3 is 12 residues. The CDR3 loop reads CASSFEREGLHF. The CDR3, as DNA: TGTGCCAGCAGCTTTGAGCGGGAGGGCCTGCACTTC.

Only a few counts were recorded for this clonotype. The chain joins TRBV2 to TRBJ2-3, with D uncertain. The V end was cut by 1 base, the J end by 1 base, with 9 bases between. Germline V gives CDR1 SNHLY, CDR2 FYNNEI. The length of the CDR3 is 15 residues. CDR3 sequence reads: CASSEEGLGTDTQYF. In DNA form, the CDR3 reads TGTGCCAGCAGTGAAGAGGGTTTGGGCACAGATACGCAGTATTTT.

This clonotype has only a few counts. The V call is TRBV5-6, the J call TRBJ2-3, with 8 bases aligning to TRBD2. This CDR3 is 15 amino acids long. The trim removed 2 bases at V and 6 bases at J, leaving 8 bases unmatched. The V gene's germline CDR1 is SGHDT and CDR2 YYEEEE. CDR3 in DNA: TGTGCCAGCAGCTTAGTCGGGGGGGCCGGGGATACGCAGTATTTT. Its protein is CASSLVGGAGDTQYF.

The CDR3 spells CASSSSARTYNEQFF. DNA for the CDR3: TGTGCCAGCAGCTCCAGCGCGAGGACCTACAATGAGCAGTTCTTC. The V and J genes are TRBV9 and TRBJ2-1; D remains unclear. There are 15 residues in the CDR3. Germline values: CDR1 SGDLS, CDR2 YYNGEE. Trimming shortened V by 4 bases and J by 2 bases, and 13 bases separated the two germline ends.

This clonotype has a handful of counts. V usage is TRBV28 and J usage is TRBJ1-1; perhaps TRBD1 as D (5 bases). Germline values: CDR1 MDHEN, CDR2 SYDVKM. V lost 10 bases, J lost 5 bases, and 17 bases lay in between. The CDR3 length is 13 residues. The CDR3 bases are TGTGCCACCAAGGGGCGGATGGGAACTGAAGCTTTCTTT. Translation gives CATKGRMGTEAFF.

CDR3 sequence (DNA): TGTGCCAGCAGTTTAGGTCTAGGAGCTTTCTTT. It yields the protein CASSLGLGAFF. This chain links TRBV12-3 or TRBV12-4 with TRBJ1-1, with D hard to call. This CDR3 has 11 residues. V lost 1 base to trimming and J lost 10 bases, with 7 bases between them.

The table lists this clonotype with a few counts. The chain couples TRBV6-2 or TRBV6-3 to TRBJ2-1; no reliable D call. The germline CDR1 and CDR2 sequences are MNHEY and SVGEGT. The CDR3 has 12 amino acids. Deletions cut 2 bases from V and 8 bases from J, with 7 bases between. The CDR3, as DNA: TGTGCCAGCAGTTACCTAGGCCATGAGCAGTTCTTC. Its translation: CASSYLGHEQFF.

In this sample, this clonotype turned up a few times. This chain joins TRBV15 and TRBJ2-7, with 11 bases matching TRBD2. J gave up 2 bases and V 5 bases, and 5 bases lay outside the gene matches. The germline CDR1 and CDR2 sequences are LNHNV and YYDKDF (reference sequence). CDR3 length: 15 residues. The CDR3 bases are TGTGCCACCAGCGAGGGGACTAGCGGAACCTACGAGCAGTACTTC. This encodes CATSEGTSGTYEQYF.

In this sample, this clonotype turned up many times. The CDR3 protein is CASSFVYKSGELFF. The CDR3 DNA reads as TGTGCCAGCAGCTTTGTATACAAGTCCGGGGAGCTGTTTTTT. The V gene is TRBV7-6, the J gene TRBJ2-2, with D uncertain. CDR1 SGHVS and CDR2 FNYEAQ come from the germline V gene. V lost 3 bases to trimming and J lost 6 bases, with 11 bases between them. There are 14 residues in the CDR3.

This clonotype was seen a few times. The chain is built from TRBV4-2 and TRBJ1-2, with D perhaps TRBD1 (5 bases). The germline V and J ends were trimmed by 1 base and 4 bases, with 13 bases remaining between them. Germline V lookup: CDR1 LGHNA, CDR2 YNFKEQ. The CDR3 contains 15 residues. The CDR3 DNA follows: TGTGCCAGCAGCCAAGGGGTGCAAGGGGCCTATGGCTACACCTTC. Protein: CASSQGVQGAYGYTF.

A few counts support this clonotype. The CDR3 loop reads CASSFRGAGGSYEQYF. CDR3 coding DNA: TGCGCCAGCAGCTTCAGGGGGGCAGGAGGCTCCTACGAGCAGTACTTC. The V call is TRBV5-1, the J call TRBJ2-7; a weak D match, TRBD1 (7 bases). With 2 bases removed from V and 0 bases from J, the gap between germline ends came to 15 bases. The CDR3 is 16 amino acids. The germline CDR1 and CDR2 sequences are SGHRS and YFSETQ.

A few counts support this clonotype. This rearrangement joins TRBV7-9 to TRBJ2-7; no clear D gene. CDR3 length equals 12 residues. Trimming shortened V by 3 bases and J by 2 bases, and 5 bases separated the two germline ends. Germline loops: CDR1 SEHNR, CDR2 FQNEAQ (reference sequence). Written as DNA, the CDR3 is TGTGCCAGCAGCTTCGATCCCTACGAGCAGTACTTC. It encodes CASSFDPYEQYF.

The V gene is TRBV6-2 or TRBV6-3, the J gene TRBJ2-7; 7 bases are a match to TRBD1. Per germline, CDR1 MNHEY and CDR2 SVGEGT. The V segment lost 2 bases and the J segment 7 bases; nucleotides outside the gene matches: 14. The CDR3 spans 16 residues. This CDR3 is CASSYLGQLPPREQYF. The CDR3 DNA sequence: TGTGCCAGCAGTTACCTGGGACAGCTCCCCCCTCGGGAGCAGTACTTC.

The V gene is TRBV19, the J gene TRBJ2-2, with D hard to call. The CDR3 runs 14 residues. V was trimmed by 3 bases and J by 4 bases, leaving 9 bases between them. Germline V gives CDR1 LNHDA, CDR2 SQIVND (reference sequence). CDR3 bases: TGTGCCAGTAGTATTTATCTAACCACCGGGGAGCTGTTTTTT. Translation: CASSIYLTTGELFF.

The chain is built from TRBV27 and TRBJ1-4; TRBD1 is a possible D gene (6 bases). The CDR3 is 14 residues long. The germline V gene encodes CDR1 MNHEY and CDR2 SMNVEV (reference sequence). Trimming removed 6 bases at V and 7 bases at J, with 15 bases between. The CDR3 reads CASSRGQLGEKLFF. The CDR3 DNA is TGTGCCAGCAGCCGTGGACAGCTGGGTGAAAAACTGTTTTTT. Full variable domain (rest looked up from reference TRBV27 and TRBJ1-4): EAQVTQNPRYLITVTGKKLTVTCSQNMNHEYMSWYRQDPGLGLRQIYYSMNVEVTDKGDVPEGYKVSRKEKRNFPLILESPSPNQTSLYFCASSRGQLGEKLFFGSGTQLSVL.

The chain links TRBV20-1 to TRBJ2-5; D is unresolved. CDR3 length: 14 amino acids. Trimming stripped 5 bases from V and 0 bases from J, with 13 bases between. Germline V lookup: CDR1 DFQATT, CDR2 SNEGSKA (reference sequence). This CDR3 is CSAPAGPYQETQYF. In DNA, the CDR3 is TGCAGTGCTCCGGCCGGGCCTTACCAAGAGACCCAGTACTTC.

V gene TRBV21-1 combines with J gene TRBJ2-1; the table's D call of TRBD1 was not tested on the DNA. TRBV21-1 is a known pseudogene. The CDR3 consists of 16 residues. The CDR3 nucleotides read TGTGCCAGCAGAATAGCCTCCGACAGAACCTACAATGAGCAGTTCTTC. This translates into CASRIASDRTYNEQFF.

The rearrangement links TRBV6-6 to TRBJ1-1, with D possibly matching TRBD1 (6 bases). The ends were cut back, 5 bases at V and 5 bases at J, with 12 bases in the middle. This CDR3 has 13 residues. Germline values: CDR1 MNHNY, CDR2 SVGAGI (reference sequence). The CDR3 DNA reads TGTGCCAGCAGTCCCGGTGGACAGACTGAAGCTTTCTTT. Protein sequence: CASSPGGQTEAFF.

The chain uses TRBV19 and TRBJ2-7; D is unresolved. Germline-derived CDR1 and CDR2 are LNHDA and SQIVND (reference sequence). This CDR3 is built from 12 residues. V shed 10 bases and J shed 11 bases, with 21 bases lying between them. The CDR3: CATEGPSEEKYF. Written as DNA, the CDR3 is TGTGCCACCGAAGGGCCCTCCGAGGAGAAGTACTTC. Drawing the rest from reference TRBV19 and TRBJ2-7, the complete variable domain is DGGITQSPKYLFRKEGQNVTLSCEQNLNHDAMYWYRQDPGQGLRLIYYSQIVNDFQKGDIAEGYSVSREKKESFPLTVTSAQKNPTAFYLCATEGPSEEKYFGPGTRLTVT.